A selection of T cell receptor beta chains follows, all from one sample in a study of T cells in Graves' hyperthyroidism and ophthalmopathy. One entry per CDR3 protein results from TCRdb running MiXCR on the multiplex PCR reads. The table shows about 500,000 distinct CDR3 sequences, with 40% to 55% occurring only once. What was sequenced was peripheral blood or thyroid tissue (not recorded which). These receptors originate from an adult woman with Graves' disease, either hyperthyroidism or ophthalmopathy (not recorded which). CDR3s include the opening cysteine and the closing phenylalanine or tryptophan. D genes are given only for firm matches. Rows give clone size only sometimes, using once, few, many, or a class for an expanded clone.

V gene,D gene,clone size,J gene,CDR3 protein,CDR3 DNA
TRBV5-6,.,.,TRBJ2-6,CASRAWGSGANVLTF,TGTGCCAGCAGAGCTTGGGGCTCTGGGGCCAACGTCCTGACTTTC
TRBV5-1,TRBD1,many,TRBJ1-1,CASIAGGLNTEAFF,TGCGCCAGCATCGCAGGGGGTTTGAACACTGAAGCTTTCTTT
TRBV7-9,TRBD1,many,TRBJ1-1,CASSPTPSTGGFF,TGTGCCAGCAGCCCCACCCCATCGACAGGGGGTTTCTTT
TRBV10-3,TRBD1,many,TRBJ2-7,CAISEGQGGDRYF,TGTGCCATCAGTGAGGGACAGGGGGGCGATCGGTACTTC
TRBV6-6,.,many,TRBJ1-1,CASSTDRQDEAFF,TGTGCCAGCAGTACGGACAGACAGGATGAAGCTTTCTTT
TRBV19,TRBD1,.,TRBJ1-6,CASLADRGNNSPLHF,TGTGCCAGTCTGGCGGACAGGGGAAATAATTCACCCCTCCACTTT
TRBV15,TRBD1,.,TRBJ1-2,CATVPDRGGGYTF,TGTGCCACCGTTCCCGACAGGGGGGGCGGCTACACCTTC
TRBV20-1,TRBD1,many,TRBJ2-7,CSARTGGEYEQYF,TGCAGTGCTAGGACAGGGGGTGAATACGAGCAGTACTTC
TRBV20-1,.,.,TRBJ2-5,CSVPRGRGSETQYF,TGCAGTGTCCCGAGGGGGAGGGGATCAGAGACCCAGTACTTC
TRBV20-1,.,few,TRBJ1-2,CSAADRLVGYGYTF,TGCAGTGCTGCGGACCGCCTGGTCGGGTATGGCTACACCTTC
TRBV5-6,TRBD2,many,TRBJ2-5,CASSKRTSGRTETQYF,TGTGCCAGCAGCAAGCGGACTAGCGGGAGAACGGAGACCCAGTACTTC
TRBV2,TRBD1,once,TRBJ2-2,CASRRDRGAGELFF,TGTGCCAGCAGACGAGACAGGGGGGCCGGGGAGCTGTTTTTT